This passage covers 20 T cell receptor beta chains from one sample sequenced in a study of cytomegalovirus exposure and HLA in healthy donors. In the PCR, 60 Vbeta and 13 Jbeta primers were used. This table comes from immunoSEQ multiplex PCR, and its TCRdb copy is limited to in-frame clones, with some not included. The sample records roughly 110,000 clones, less than 80% being singletons. The sample was PBMCs. These receptors all come from a woman between 25 and 40 years old in good health and CMV-seronegative.

In DNA, the CDR3 is TGTGCCAGCAGCTCGACAGGGGGTGGGTACGAGCAGTACTTC. Translating gives CASSSTGGGYEQYF. This chain links TRBV7-8 with TRBJ2-7, with 9 bases fitting TRBD1. Germline assignment: CDR1 SGHVS and CDR2 FQNEAQ. J lost 4 bases, V lost 4 bases, and 5 bases had no gene match. The CDR3 length is 14 residues.

The chain couples TRBV7-9 to TRBJ2-1; 7 bases agree with TRBD1. This CDR3 has 16 residues. The germline V gene has CDR1 SEHNR and CDR2 FQNEAQ (reference sequence). V dropped 4 bases and J dropped 7; count of bases not matched to a gene: 13. CDR3 amino acids: CASSSNDRVLLNEQFF. DNA of the CDR3: TGTGCCAGCAGCTCGAATGACAGGGTACTCTTGAATGAGCAGTTCTTC.

In this sample, this clone turned up a few times. V usage is TRBV2 and J usage is TRBJ2-5; 7 nucleotides agree with TRBD2. V gave up 4 bases and J gave up 4 bases; unmatched junction bases: 6. This CDR3 region has 14 residues. Germline CDR1 is SNHLY and CDR2 is FYNNEI. CDR3 sequence reads: CASSVGGNIETQYF. The CDR3 nucleotides read TGTGCCAGCAGTGTCGGGGGGAATATAGAGACCCAGTACTTC.

This chain uses TRBV25-1 with TRBJ2-1, with D unresolved. CDR1 and CDR2 (germline): MGHDK, SYGVNS. The CDR3 length is 11 residues. Trimming stripped 8 bases from V and 4 bases from J, with 6 bases between. CDR3 nucleotide sequence: TGTGCCAGCGAGCATTACAATGAGCAGTTCTTC. This sequence encodes CASEHYNEQFF.

The chain couples TRBV10-3 to TRBJ1-2; TRBD1 might be the D (6 bases). This CDR3 contains 14 residues. From germline, CDR1 is ENHRY and CDR2 SYGVKD. Between the trimmed V and J ends, which lost 6 bases and 2 bases, there was a span of 13 bases. The CDR3 protein is CAIRARTENYGYTF. CDR3 DNA: TGTGCCATCAGGGCCCGGACAGAAAACTATGGCTACACCTTC.

This clone was counted a few times. The rearrangement links TRBV5-4 to TRBJ2-1; tentatively, D is TRBD1 (6 bases). The CDR3 runs 15 residues. Germline loops: CDR1 SGHNT, CDR2 YYREEE (reference sequence). Trimming left V 5 bases short and J 0 bases short, with 12 bases between. The CDR3 here is CASSPDSYSYNEQFF. DNA for the CDR3: TGTGCCAGCAGTCCGGACAGCTACTCCTACAATGAGCAGTTCTTC.

In this sample, this clone turned up once. The rearrangement links TRBV5-1 to TRBJ2-3; D is perhaps TRBD1 (6 bases). The CDR3 sequence is 15 residues long. Germline-derived CDR1 and CDR2 are SGHRS and YFSETQ. Trimming took 2 bases from V and 7 from J, leaving 17 bases between them. Here the CDR3 DNA reads TGCGCCAGCAGCTTAGGGGGATCCGGTTCCAATACGCAGTATTTT. This sequence encodes CASSLGGSGSNTQYF.

This chain uses TRBV5-1 with TRBJ2-5; 10 bases line up with TRBD2. The tail of the sequence fits TRBJ2-7 better, so the J call may be wrong. Germline values: CDR1 SGHRS, CDR2 YFSETQ. CDR3 size: 16 residues. This chain's CDR3 is CASKLASGSSTYEQYF. CDR3 bases: TGCGCCAGCAAGCTGGCTAGCGGGAGCAGTACCTACGAGCAGTACTTC.

This chain connects TRBV18 to TRBJ2-1, with TRBD2 matching 10 bases. V was clipped by 6 bases and J by 8 bases; unmatched bases: 7. CDR1 and CDR2 (germline): KGHSH, LQKENI. There are 14 residues in the CDR3. Here the CDR3 reads CASSPLAGEDEQFF. The CDR3 DNA sequence: TGTGCCAGCTCTCCGCTAGCGGGAGAGGATGAGCAGTTCTTC.

In its sample, this clone was seen once. The rearrangement links TRBV7-2 to TRBJ1-1; no firm D call. The CDR3 is 11 residues long. V gave up 3 bases and J gave up 8 bases, with 7 bases separating them. Per the germline V gene, CDR1 is SGHTA and CDR2 is FQGNSA. CDR3 loop: CASSLEREAFF. The CDR3 DNA is TGTGCCAGCAGCTTGGAGCGAGAAGCTTTCTTT. Full variable domain (outside the CDR3, taken from reference TRBV7-2 and TRBJ1-1): GAGVSQSPSNKVTEKGKDVELRCDPISGHTALYWYRQSLGQGLEFLIYFQGNSAPDKSGLPSDRFSAERTGGSVSTLTIQRTQQEDSAVYLCASSLEREAFFGQGTRLTVV.

The chain employs TRBV5-1 and TRBJ2-7, with 10 bases aligning to TRBD2. With V trimmed by 0 bases and J by 4 bases, 1 base remained unmatched. The CDR3 runs to 14 residues. Germline CDR1 SGHRS, CDR2 YFSETQ. CDR3 sequence reads: CASSLGTSGYEQYF. The CDR3 nucleotides read TGCGCCAGCAGCTTGGGGACTAGCGGTTACGAGCAGTACTTC.

The rearrangement uses TRBV7-9 and TRBJ2-1, with 8 bases fitting TRBD1. Trimming removed 5 bases from V and 3 bases from J; junction bases left unmatched: 6. This CDR3 contains 15 residues. Germline V gene lookup returns CDR1 SEHNR and CDR2 FQNEAQ (reference sequence). The CDR3, as DNA: TGTGCCAGCAGCCGACAGGGGTTGGGCTACAATGAGCAGTTCTTC. Translation: CASSRQGLGYNEQFF.

This clone was detected once. The junction does not match germline at one end; this may be a read error. This chain uses TRBV7-7 with TRBJ2-3; D unclear. This CDR3 has 13 residues. Germline values: CDR1 SSHAT, CDR2 FNYEAQ (reference sequence). The CDR3 DNA sequence: TGTGCTAGCAGCTTAGGAGGCACAGATACGCAGTATTTT. Its protein is CASSLGGTDTQYF.

The chain couples TRBV27 to TRBJ1-5; D is perhaps TRBD1 (6 bases). This CDR3 is 19 amino acids long. Germline V CDR1 and CDR2: MNHEY, SMNVEV (reference sequence). V gave up 4 bases and J gave up 0 bases, with 22 bases separating them. In DNA form, the CDR3 reads TGTGCCAGCAGTTCCCACTACTATACAGGGTTTCGTAGCAATCAGCCCCAGCATTTT. This encodes CASSSHYYTGFRSNQPQHF.

The chain has TRBV27 and TRBJ1-5; D not certain. Germline V gene lookup returns CDR1 MNHEY and CDR2 SMNVEV (reference sequence). The CDR3 has 17 residues. V was shortened by 2 bases and J by 6 bases, with 20 bases between the two germline ends. The DNA of the CDR3 is TGTGCCAGCAGTTTACACGCCGGGTCCTCTCCCGGTCAGCCCCAGCATTTT. Its translation is CASSLHAGSSPGQPQHF.

V is TRBV28 and J is TRBJ2-7; 10 bases align to TRBD2. The germline V gene has CDR1 MDHEN and CDR2 SYDVKM. The length of the CDR3 is 15 residues. The V segment lost 3 bases and the J segment 5 bases; nucleotides outside the gene matches: 7. CDR3 in DNA: TGTGCCAGCAGTTTGTTAGCGGGAGGAGTCGACGAGCAGTACTTC. Its translation: CASSLLAGGVDEQYF.

This chain uses TRBV5-4 with TRBJ2-1, with TRBD2 matching over 9 bases. The V segment lost 4 bases and the J segment 4 bases; nucleotides outside the gene matches: 9. Germline CDR1 SGHNT, CDR2 YYREEE (reference sequence). This CDR3 is 16 amino acids long. This CDR3 reads CASSQNGLARYNEQFF. Here the CDR3 DNA reads TGTGCCAGCAGCCAGAACGGACTAGCGCGTTACAATGAGCAGTTCTTC.

The chain uses TRBV6-5 and TRBJ2-1, with 13 bases that match TRBD2. The CDR3 has 15 amino acids. V gave up 5 bases and J gave up 5 bases; unmatched junction bases: 3. CDR1 is MNHEY, CDR2 SVGAGI, per germline. CDR3 residues: CASSGGLAGNNEQFF. As DNA, the CDR3 is TGTGCCAGCAGTGGGGGACTAGCGGGAAACAATGAGCAGTTCTTC.

The chain joins TRBV7-9 to TRBJ1-4; perhaps TRBD1 as D (5 bases). This CDR3 contains 15 residues. The ends were cut back, 1 base at V and 8 bases at J, with 14 bases in the middle. Germline CDR1 SEHNR, CDR2 FQNEAQ (reference sequence). Written as DNA, the CDR3 is TGTGCCAGCAGCTTAGGTGACAGACGAAACGAAAAACTGTTTTTT. Its translation is CASSLGDRRNEKLFF.

The V gene is TRBV12-2, the J gene TRBJ2-3; the table calls TRBD2, which could not be checked here. TRBV12-2 is shown as a pseudogene. The CDR3 has 22 residues. The CDR3 DNA reads as TGTGCAAGTCGCTTAGATCGGTTTTGCATACCGGGAGACAACACTAGCACAGATACGCAGTATTTT. Amino acids: CASRLDRFCIPGDNTSTDTQYF.